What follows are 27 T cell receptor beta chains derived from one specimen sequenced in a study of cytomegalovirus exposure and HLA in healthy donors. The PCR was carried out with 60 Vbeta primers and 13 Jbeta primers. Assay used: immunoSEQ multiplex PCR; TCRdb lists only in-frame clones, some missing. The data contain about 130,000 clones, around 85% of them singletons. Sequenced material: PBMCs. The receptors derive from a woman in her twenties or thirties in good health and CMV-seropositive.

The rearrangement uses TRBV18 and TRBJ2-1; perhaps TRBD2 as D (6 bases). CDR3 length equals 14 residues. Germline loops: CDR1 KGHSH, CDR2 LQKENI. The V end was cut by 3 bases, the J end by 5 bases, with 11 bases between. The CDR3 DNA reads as TGTGCCAGCTCACCCGGGACGGGGGACAATGAGCAGTTCTTC. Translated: CASSPGTGDNEQFF.

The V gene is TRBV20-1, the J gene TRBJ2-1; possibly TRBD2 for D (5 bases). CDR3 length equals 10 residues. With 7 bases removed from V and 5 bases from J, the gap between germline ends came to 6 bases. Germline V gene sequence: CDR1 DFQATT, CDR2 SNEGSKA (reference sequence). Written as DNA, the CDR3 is TGCAGTGGGACTGACAATGAGCAGTTCTTC. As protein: CSGTDNEQFF.

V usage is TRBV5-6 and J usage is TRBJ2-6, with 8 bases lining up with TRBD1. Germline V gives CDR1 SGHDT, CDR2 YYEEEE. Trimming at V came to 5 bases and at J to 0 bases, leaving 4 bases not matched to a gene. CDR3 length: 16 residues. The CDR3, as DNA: TGTGCCAGCAGGCGGGACAGGAACTCTGGGGCCAACGTCCTGACTTTC. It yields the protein CASRRDRNSGANVLTF.

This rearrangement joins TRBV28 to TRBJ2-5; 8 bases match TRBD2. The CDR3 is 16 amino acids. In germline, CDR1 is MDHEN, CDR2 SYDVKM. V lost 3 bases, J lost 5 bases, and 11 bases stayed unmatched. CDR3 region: CASSFGAGSGVETQYF. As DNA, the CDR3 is TGTGCCAGCAGTTTTGGGGCGGGTAGCGGGGTGGAGACCCAGTACTTC.

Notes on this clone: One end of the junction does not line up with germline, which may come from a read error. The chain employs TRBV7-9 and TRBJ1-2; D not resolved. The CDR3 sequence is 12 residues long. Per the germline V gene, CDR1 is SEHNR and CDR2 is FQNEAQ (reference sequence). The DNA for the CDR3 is TGTTCCAGCAGCTTTCAGAGCGAAGGCTACACCTTC. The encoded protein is CSSSFQSEGYTF.

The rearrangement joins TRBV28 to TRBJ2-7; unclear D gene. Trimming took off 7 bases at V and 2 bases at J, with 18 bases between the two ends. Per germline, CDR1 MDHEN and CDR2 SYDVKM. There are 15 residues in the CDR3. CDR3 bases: TGTGCCAGCACTCCCCGAAGGAGCTCCCCCTACGAGCAGTACTTC. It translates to CASTPRRSSPYEQYF. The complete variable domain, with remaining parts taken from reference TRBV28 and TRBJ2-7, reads DVKVTQSSRYLVKRTGEKVFLECVQDMDHENMFWYRQDPGLGLRLIYFSYDVKMKEKGDIPEGYSVSREKKERFSLILESASTNQTSMYLCASTPRRSSPYEQYFGPGTRLTVT.

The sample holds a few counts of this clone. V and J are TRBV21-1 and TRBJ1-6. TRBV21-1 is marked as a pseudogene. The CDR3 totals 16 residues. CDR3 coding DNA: TGTGCCAGCAGCAACCTAGGAGACGGTCATAATTCACCCCTCCACTTT. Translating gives CASSNLGDGHNSPLHF.

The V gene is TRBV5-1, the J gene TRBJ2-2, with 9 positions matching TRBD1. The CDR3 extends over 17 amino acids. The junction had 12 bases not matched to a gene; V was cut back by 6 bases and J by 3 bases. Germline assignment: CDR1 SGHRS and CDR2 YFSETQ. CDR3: CASTSGLGQGYTGELFF. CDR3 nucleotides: TGCGCCAGCACCTCGGGTTTGGGACAGGGATACACCGGGGAGCTGTTTTTT. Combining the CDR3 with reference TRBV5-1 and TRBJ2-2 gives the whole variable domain KAGVTQTPRYLIKTRGQQVTLSCSPISGHRSVSWYQQTPGQGLQFLFEYFSETQRNKGNFPGRFSGRQFSNSRSEMNVSTLELGDSALYLCASTSGLGQGYTGELFFGEGSRLTVL.

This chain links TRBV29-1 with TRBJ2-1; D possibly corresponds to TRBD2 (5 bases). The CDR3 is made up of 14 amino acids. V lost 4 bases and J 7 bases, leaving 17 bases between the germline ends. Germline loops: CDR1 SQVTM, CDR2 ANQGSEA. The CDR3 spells CSVGPSGAGNEQFF. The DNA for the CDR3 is TGCAGCGTTGGCCCCAGCGGAGCTGGGAATGAGCAGTTCTTC.

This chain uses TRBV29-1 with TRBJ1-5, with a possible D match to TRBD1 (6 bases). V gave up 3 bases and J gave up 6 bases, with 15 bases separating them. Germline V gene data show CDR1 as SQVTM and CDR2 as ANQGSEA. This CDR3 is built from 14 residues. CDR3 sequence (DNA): TGCAGCGTTGAGGCAACAGGGTCTGGTCAGCCCCAGCATTTT. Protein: CSVEATGSGQPQHF.

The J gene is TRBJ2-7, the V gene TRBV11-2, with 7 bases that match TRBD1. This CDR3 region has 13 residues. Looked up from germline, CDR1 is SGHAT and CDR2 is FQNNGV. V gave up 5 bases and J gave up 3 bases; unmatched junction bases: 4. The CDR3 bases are TGTGCCAGCAGCCGGACAGGACACTACGAGCAGTACTTC. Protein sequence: CASSRTGHYEQYF.

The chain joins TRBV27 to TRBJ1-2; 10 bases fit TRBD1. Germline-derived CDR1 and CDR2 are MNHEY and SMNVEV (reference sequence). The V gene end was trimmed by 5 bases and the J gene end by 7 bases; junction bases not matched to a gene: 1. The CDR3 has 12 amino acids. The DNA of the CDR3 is TGTGCCAGCAGTCGGACAGGGGGTGGCTACACCTTC. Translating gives CASSRTGGGYTF.

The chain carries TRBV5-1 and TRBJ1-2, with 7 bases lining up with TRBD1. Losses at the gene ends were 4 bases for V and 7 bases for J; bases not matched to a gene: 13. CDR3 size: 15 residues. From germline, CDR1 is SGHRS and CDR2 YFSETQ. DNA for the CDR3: TGCGCCAGCAGCGACCCGCGACAGGGCTACCGTGGCTACACCTTC. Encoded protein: CASSDPRQGYRGYTF.

The CDR3, as DNA: TGTGCCACCCTCCCGGGGGGATATGGCTACACCTTC. This gives the protein CATLPGGYGYTF. This chain connects TRBV28 to TRBJ1-2; D is possibly TRBD1 (5 bases). V lost 10 bases and J 5 bases, leaving 14 bases between the germline ends. Germline CDR1 reads MDHEN; CDR2 reads SYDVKM. This CDR3 is built from 12 residues.

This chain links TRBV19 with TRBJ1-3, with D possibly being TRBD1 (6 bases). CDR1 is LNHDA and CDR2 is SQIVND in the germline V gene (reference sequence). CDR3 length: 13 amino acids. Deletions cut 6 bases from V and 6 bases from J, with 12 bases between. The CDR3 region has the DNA TGTGCCAGTAGCGAACAGGGTATAAACACCATATATTTT. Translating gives CASSEQGINTIYF.

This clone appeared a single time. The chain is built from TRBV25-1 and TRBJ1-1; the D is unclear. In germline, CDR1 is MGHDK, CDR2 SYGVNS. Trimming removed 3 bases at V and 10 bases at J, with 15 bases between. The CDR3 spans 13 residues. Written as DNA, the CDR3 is TGTGCCAGCAGTGAGGGCGGAGGTCTGAGAGCTTTCTTT. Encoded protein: CASSEGGGLRAFF.

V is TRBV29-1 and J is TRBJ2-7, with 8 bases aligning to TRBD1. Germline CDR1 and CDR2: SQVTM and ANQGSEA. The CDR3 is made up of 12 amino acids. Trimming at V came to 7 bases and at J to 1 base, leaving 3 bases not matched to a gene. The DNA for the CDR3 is TGCAGCGCCCGACAGGGGTCCTACGAGCAGTACTTC. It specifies CSARQGSYEQYF.

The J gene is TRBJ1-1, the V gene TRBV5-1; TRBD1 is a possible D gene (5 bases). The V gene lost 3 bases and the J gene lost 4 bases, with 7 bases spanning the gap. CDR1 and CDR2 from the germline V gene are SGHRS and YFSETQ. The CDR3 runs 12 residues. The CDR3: CASSWGGTEAFF. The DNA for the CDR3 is TGCGCCAGCAGCTGGGGGGGCACTGAAGCTTTCTTT.

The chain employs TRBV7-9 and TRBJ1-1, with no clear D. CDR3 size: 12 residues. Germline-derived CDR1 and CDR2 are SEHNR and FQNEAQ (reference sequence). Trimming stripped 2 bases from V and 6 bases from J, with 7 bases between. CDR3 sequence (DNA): TGTGCCAGCAGCTTATCTGGCCCTGAAGCTTTCTTT. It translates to CASSLSGPEAFF.

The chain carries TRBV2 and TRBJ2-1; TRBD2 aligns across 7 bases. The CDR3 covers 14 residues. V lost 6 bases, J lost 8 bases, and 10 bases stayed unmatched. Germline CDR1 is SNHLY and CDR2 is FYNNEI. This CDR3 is CASSPGLPSDEQFF. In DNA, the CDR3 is TGTGCCAGCAGCCCGGGACTACCTTCGGATGAGCAGTTCTTC.

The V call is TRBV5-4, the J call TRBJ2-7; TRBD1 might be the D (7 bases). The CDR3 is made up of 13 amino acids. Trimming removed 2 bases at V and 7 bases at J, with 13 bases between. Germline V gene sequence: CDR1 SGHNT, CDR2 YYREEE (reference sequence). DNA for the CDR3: TGTGCCAGCAGCTTTACAGGGGCGGGGGAGCAGTACTTC. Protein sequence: CASSFTGAGEQYF.

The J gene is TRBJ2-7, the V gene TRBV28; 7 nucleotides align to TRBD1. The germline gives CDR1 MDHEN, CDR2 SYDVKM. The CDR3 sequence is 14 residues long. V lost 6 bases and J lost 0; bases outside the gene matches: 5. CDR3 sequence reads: CASSRQGSSYEQYF. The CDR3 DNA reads TGTGCCAGCAGCAGACAGGGAAGCTCCTACGAGCAGTACTTC.

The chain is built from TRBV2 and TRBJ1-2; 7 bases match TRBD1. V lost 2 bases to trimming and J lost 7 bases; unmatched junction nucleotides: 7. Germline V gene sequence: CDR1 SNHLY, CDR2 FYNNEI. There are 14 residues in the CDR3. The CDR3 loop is CASSEFGTASGYTF. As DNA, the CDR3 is TGTGCCAGCAGTGAATTCGGGACAGCGAGTGGCTACACCTTC.

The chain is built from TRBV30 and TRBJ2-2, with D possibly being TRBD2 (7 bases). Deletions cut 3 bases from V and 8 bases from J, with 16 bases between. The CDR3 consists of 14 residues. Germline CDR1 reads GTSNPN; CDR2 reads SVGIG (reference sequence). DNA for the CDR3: TGTGCCTGGAGCCCTGAGGGGAGGGGGGGGGAGCTGTTTTTT. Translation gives CAWSPEGRGGELFF. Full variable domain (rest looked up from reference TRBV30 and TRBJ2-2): SQTIHQWPATLVQPVGSPLSLECTVEGTSNPNLYWYRQAAGRGLQLLFYSVGIGQISSEVPQNLSASRPQDRQFILSSKKLLLSDSGFYLCAWSPEGRGGELFFGEGSRLTVL.

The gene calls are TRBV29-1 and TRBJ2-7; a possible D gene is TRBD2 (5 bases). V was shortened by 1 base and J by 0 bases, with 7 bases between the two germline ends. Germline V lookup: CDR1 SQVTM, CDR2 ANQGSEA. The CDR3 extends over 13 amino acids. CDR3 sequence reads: CSVEVRASYEQYF. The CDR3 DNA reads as TGCAGCGTTGAAGTGCGGGCCTCCTACGAGCAGTACTTC.

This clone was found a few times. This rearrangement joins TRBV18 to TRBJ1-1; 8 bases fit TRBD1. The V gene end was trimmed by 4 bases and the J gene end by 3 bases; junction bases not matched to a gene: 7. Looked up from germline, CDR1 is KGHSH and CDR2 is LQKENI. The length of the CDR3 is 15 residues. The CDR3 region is CASSLGQGRYTEAFF. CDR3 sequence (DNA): TGTGCCAGCTCACTAGGACAGGGTCGGTACACTGAAGCTTTCTTT.

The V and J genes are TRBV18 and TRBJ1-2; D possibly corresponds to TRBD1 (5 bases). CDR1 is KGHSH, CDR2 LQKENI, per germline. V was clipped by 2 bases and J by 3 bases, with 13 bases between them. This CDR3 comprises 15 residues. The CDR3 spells CASSPGAKGHYGYTF. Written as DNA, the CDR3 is TGTGCCAGCTCACCAGGGGCCAAGGGCCACTATGGCTACACCTTC.